This TCR beta chain came from a study of beta chain features in type 1 diabetes. In germline, CDR1 is SNHLY, CDR2 FYNNEI. This CDR3 has 13 amino acids. V was trimmed by 5 bases and J by 7 bases, leaving 14 bases between them. Expressed TCRB transcripts were sequenced because the isolated RNA had all been reverse transcribed beforehand. TCRdb's copy holds only in-frame clones and misses some; the assay was immunoSEQ multiplex PCR. The sample has more than 85,000 clones, about two fifths seen once. The specimen was stem cell memory CD4+ T cells from blood. The receptor's source is a young woman in good health. The rearrangement links TRBV2 to TRBJ2-5; no clear D. CDR3 coding DNA: TGTGCCAGCAGTATAAACCCGCGAGGGACCCAGTACTTC. Its translation is CASSINPRGTQYF.